The sequence of this T cell receptor (beta chain) was determined in a study of blood T cell repertoires in COVID-19 (dated by TCRdb to 2018 to 2020). Context from the whole study: Collaborator samples came from the United States, Italy and Spain and covered acute and convalescent phases of COVID-19. The material from the prospective study consisted of cDNA or gDNA derived from T cells, B-cell-depleted T cells, or PBMCs. Subjects who had been exposed to COVID-19, were actively infected with it, or had recovered from it provided the deeply sampled blood TCRbeta repertoires that made up the dataset. The repertoires were released in a freely available public database intended as a resource for research on the immune response to SARS-CoV-2. Samples were obtained from the ongoing ImmuneRACE study (first 160 participants) and from about 1,300 subjects provided by 6 global collaborators. The sample metadata nearly always contained a de-identified subject ID, COVID-19 status, age in years and sex. Where HLA class I and class II types were available, the types were taken from metadata supplied by the sample provider, not from assay-based typing. Study-wide conclusions, independent of this receptor: How much clinical and demographic metadata was included differed by source and by participant, and the metadata was provided uncurated.

Participants in the prospective study were enrolled through a virtual design, were aged roughly 18 to 100 years, and lived in about two dozen United States geographic areas. Cohort assignment in the prospective study relied on participant-reported clinical history from a screening survey and a study questionnaire. ImmuneRACE Cohort 3 recovered participants were defined by two consecutive negative NP/OP PCR tests, healthcare professional clearance, or symptom resolution. In the prospective study, mobile phlebotomists collected whole blood, serum and a nasopharyngeal or oropharyngeal swab from each participant. Participants in the prospective study had the option to provide additional blood draws and questionnaires over a roughly 2-month period. Prospective study blood samples were shipped either frozen or at room temperature before DNA extraction. A remark on this clone: Its antigen remains unidentified. No much larger clonotype is one base removed from it; base qualities were not supplied.

CDR1 and CDR2 were assigned from the germline V gene as SGHRS and YFSETQ. Spanning cysteine to phenylalanine, the CDR3 consists of 15 amino acids. CDR3 DNA is the only sequence kept; it has 45 bases, read in frame from the first base. Trimmed from V: 4 bases; trimmed from J: 3 bases; junction bases lacking a gene match: 7. TCRbeta CDR3 regions were amplified from genomic DNA using the immunoSEQ Assay, a bias-controlled multiplex PCR. The study's own analysis went as follows. Within the assay, amplification of reference gene primers was used to estimate how many nucleated cells each sample contained. To quantify the absolute abundance of each unique TCRbeta CDR3 rearrangement, sequence reads were collapsed and filtered. For each sample, productive Simpson clonality was calculated by taking the square root of Simpson's diversity index across productive rearrangements. TCRdb holds this immuneACCESS table with in-frame rearrangements only. Some clones are missing; in checked studies, unresolved V genes explain under half, and the rest has no known cause. The V and J calls and clone size come from that table; D and trimming were worked out from the DNA. The sample profile shows under 200,000 clones; 70% to 90% of them were found once. The ten largest clones take up about 6.6% of the sample.

What was sequenced was PBMCs or T cells enriched from blood (not recorded which). This sequence originates from a woman aged 50 to 60 who had recovered from COVID-19. The sequence is built from TRBV5-1 and TRBJ2-3; 8 middle bases align to TRBD1. The CDR3 region has the sequence CASSETGGRTDTQYF. In nucleotide form, the sequence is TGCGCCAGCAGCGAAACAGGGGGTCGGACAGATACGCAGTATTTT.